Only a few counts were recorded for the clone carrying this T cell receptor (beta chain). Its antigen is undetermined. The source of the sample is a study of blood T cells in healthy people across ages. Findings and caveats of the study: Higher diversity, along with more naive CD4+ cells, distinguished long-lived donors from aged donors.

Sample-barcoded 5' priming and a J-beta primer mix drove a second PCR of roughly 6 to 12 cycles. TCRdb processed the 5' RACE reads anew with MiXCR; each CDR3 protein has one entry. The sample contains fewer than 900,000 distinct CDR3 sequences, roughly 43% of which appear only once. Trimming left V 6 bases short and J 6 bases short, with 15 bases between. The germline V gene encodes CDR1 SEHNR and CDR2 FQNEAQ (reference sequence). The CDR3 totals 14 residues. The V call is TRBV7-9, the J call TRBJ2-1; either TRBD1 or TRBD2 may fit D (6 bases each). The clonotype comes from a woman aged 55-70 years in good health. Sequences were obtained from blood. The CDR3, as DNA: TGTGCCAGCAGGGGGGGCCGTACAGGCAATGAGCAGTTCTTC. Translation gives CASRGGRTGNEQFF.